The entry that follows covers one T cell receptor beta chain sequence. The data stem from a study of blood T cell repertoires in COVID-19. Study-level background: The United States, Italy and Spain were the sources of the acute and convalescent COVID-19 samples. PBMCs, B-cell-depleted T cells, or T cells provided the cDNA or gDNA that made up the material.

In the source study's methods: Reference gene primer amplification in the assay estimated nucleated cell counts. Profiling relied on immunoSEQ multiplex PCR, and the TCRdb table lists in-frame clones only, not all of them. D and trimming come from the DNA, and the V and J calls and clone size come from that table. Among tens of thousands of clones, 80% were seen once, and the ten largest hold 16%. The germline V gene encodes CDR1 LGHDT and CDR2 YNNKEL (reference sequence). With 5 bases removed from V and 9 bases from J, the gap between germline ends came to 16 bases. This CDR3 spans 13 amino acids. The sequence was collected from a woman over 75 with active or convalescent COVID-19. The genes are TRBV3-1 (or the pseudogene TRBV3-2) and TRBJ1-2; perhaps TRBD1 as D (5 bases). Sequenced sample: peripheral blood. The CDR3 is CASSTEQVQSYTF. As DNA, the CDR3 is TGTGCCAGCAGCACCGAACAGGTCCAAAGCTACACCTTC.